Presented here are 5 T cell receptor beta chains from one specimen sequenced in a study of T-cell memory formation after mild COVID-19. TCRdb processed the 5' RACE reads anew with MiXCR; each CDR3 protein has one entry. The sample includes about 540,000 distinct CDR3 sequences, about a fifth of them seen just once. The sample consisted of PBMCs or a T cell subset sorted from them (not recorded which). The origin of the receptors is an adult woman who had mild COVID-19 (a few samples of this study predate the infection). Cell type and time point are not known.

This chain connects TRBV5-4 to TRBJ2-1; 9 bases agree with TRBD2. V lost 4 bases, J lost 6 bases, and 2 bases stayed unmatched. The CDR3 spans 13 residues. Germline V gene lookup returns CDR1 SGHNT and CDR2 YYREEE (reference sequence). CDR3 in amino acids: CASSAGLANEQFF. The CDR3 nucleotides are TGTGCCAGCAGCGCGGGACTAGCCAATGAGCAGTTCTTC.

This clonotype has a count of ten or more. The chain joins TRBV5-1 to TRBJ2-2; 8 bases are shared with TRBD2. Germline loops: CDR1 SGHRS, CDR2 YFSETQ. V trimming: 4 bases; J trimming: 6 bases; junction bases outside the gene matches: 8. The CDR3 is 15 amino acids. CDR3 nucleotide sequence: TGCGCCAGCAGCCCCGGGACTAGTGGGGCCGGGGAGCTGTTTTTT. This translates into CASSPGTSGAGELFF.

In its sample, this clonotype was seen a few times. The chain couples TRBV12-3 or TRBV12-4 to TRBJ2-3; maybe TRBD1 (6 bases). Between the trimmed V and J ends, which lost 1 base and 4 bases, there was a span of 15 bases. The CDR3 totals 16 residues. This CDR3 is CASSLDGTFYPDTQYF. CDR3 in DNA: TGTGCCAGCAGTTTAGACGGGACATTTTATCCAGATACGCAGTATTTT.

The chain uses TRBV7-9 and TRBJ2-2; a possible D gene is TRBD1 (5 bases). The V gene lost 5 bases and the J gene lost 6 bases, with 10 bases spanning the gap. The CDR3 totals 13 residues. From germline, CDR1 is SEHNR and CDR2 FQNEAQ (reference sequence). The CDR3 region is CASSTVGAGELFF. The CDR3 nucleotides are TGTGCCAGCAGCACCGTAGGGGCCGGGGAGCTGTTTTTT.

This chain uses TRBV5-1 with TRBJ2-3; D is uncertain. This CDR3 has 18 amino acids. Trimming stripped 0 bases from V and 0 bases from J, with 17 bases between. CDR1 SGHRS and CDR2 YFSETQ come from the germline V gene. The CDR3 region is CASSLDLSSLPSTDTQYF. The CDR3 DNA reads TGCGCCAGCAGCTTGGACCTCAGCTCCCTACCTAGCACAGATACGCAGTATTTT.